Described below is a single T cell receptor beta chain sequence and its context. The sample originates from a study of sequential checkpoint blockade in melanoma. Study details: Both treatment sequences were followed by maintenance nivolumab.

Described treatment: randomized to nivolumab then ipilimumab (arm A) or the reverse (arm B). None of the patients previously received DNA-damaging chemotherapy. Sorted cells were live CD3+CD8+, lacking CD19 and CD56, from PBMCs. Profiling relied on immunoSEQ multiplex PCR, and the TCRdb table lists in-frame clones only, not all of them. The sample carries around 10,000 clones, roughly 73% recorded once. The V segment lost 2 bases and the J segment 2 bases; nucleotides outside the gene matches: 6. CDR1 and CDR2 (germline): LNHNV, YYDKDF (reference sequence). This CDR3 has 16 residues. The V and J genes are TRBV15 and TRBJ1-5; TRBD1 matches at 7 bases. This sequence was found in a human donor with melanoma. The specimen was CD8+ T cells sorted from blood (inferred from file names), collected from a patient given nivolumab and ipilimumab in sequence. CDR3 region: CATSRPDRMGNQPQHF. The CDR3 region has the DNA TGTGCCACCAGCAGACCGGACAGGATGGGCAATCAGCCCCAGCATTTT.